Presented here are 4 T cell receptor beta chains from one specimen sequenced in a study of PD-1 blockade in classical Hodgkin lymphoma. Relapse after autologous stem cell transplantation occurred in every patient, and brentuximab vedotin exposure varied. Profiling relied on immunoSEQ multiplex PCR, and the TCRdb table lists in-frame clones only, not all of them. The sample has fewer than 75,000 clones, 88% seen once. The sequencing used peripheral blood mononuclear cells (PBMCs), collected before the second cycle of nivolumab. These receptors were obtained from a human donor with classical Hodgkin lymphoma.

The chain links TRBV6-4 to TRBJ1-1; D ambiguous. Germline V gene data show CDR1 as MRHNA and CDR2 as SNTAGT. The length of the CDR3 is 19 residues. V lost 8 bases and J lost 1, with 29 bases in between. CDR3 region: CASPGSKPWRPKTNTEAFF. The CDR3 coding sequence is TGTGCCAGCCCCGGGAGCAAACCATGGAGGCCGAAAACGAACACTGAAGCTTTCTTT.

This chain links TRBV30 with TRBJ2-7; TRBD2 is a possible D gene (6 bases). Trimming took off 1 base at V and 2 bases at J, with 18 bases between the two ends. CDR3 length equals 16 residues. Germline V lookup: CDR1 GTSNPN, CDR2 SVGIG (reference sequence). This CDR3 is CAWSGPRRLGAYEQYF. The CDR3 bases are TGTGCCTGGAGTGGGCCTCGACGACTAGGGGCCTACGAGCAGTACTTC.

CDR3 DNA sequence: TGTGCCTGCTCTCACCTGGGACTAGCAAAGCCCTCCGGGGAGCTGTTTTTT. It codes for CACSHLGLAKPSGELFF. The rearrangement uses TRBV30 and TRBJ2-2; 9 bases map to TRBD2. The V and J ends lost 6 bases and 6 bases, in that order; junction bases with no gene match: 17. CDR3 length equals 17 residues. Germline CDR1 is GTSNPN and CDR2 is SVGIG (reference sequence).

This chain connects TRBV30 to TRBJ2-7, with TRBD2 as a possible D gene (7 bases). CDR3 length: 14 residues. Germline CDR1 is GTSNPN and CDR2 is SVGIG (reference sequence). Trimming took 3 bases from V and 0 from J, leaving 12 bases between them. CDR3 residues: CAWREGGSSYEQYF. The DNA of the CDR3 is TGTGCCTGGAGGGAGGGGGGGAGCTCCTACGAGCAGTACTTC.